Listed below are T cell receptor beta chains from one sample, sequenced in a study of CD8 T cells in Susac syndrome. TCRdb processed the immunoSEQ multiplex PCR reads anew with MiXCR; each CDR3 protein has one entry. The repertoire holds about 300,000 distinct CDR3 sequences, 85% seen once, with 0.21% in the top ten. The specimen sequenced was CD8+ T cells from PBMCs. These receptors were obtained from a human donor with multiple sclerosis. CDR3s include the opening cysteine and the closing phenylalanine or tryptophan. A D gene is named only where the DNA matches it firmly. Only some rows state a clone size, as once, few, many or a class for expanded clones.

>TRBV4-1|TRBD1|NA|TRBJ2-7
TGCGCCAGCAGCCAAGGACAGGGGCTATACGAGCAGTACTTC
CASSQGQGLYEQYF
>TRBV6-5|TRBD2|few|TRBJ2-2
TGTGCCAGCAGTTATCTAGCGGGCTTAAACACCGGGGAGCTGTTTTTT
CASSYLAGLNTGELFF
>TRBV12-3/TRBV12-4|NA|once|TRBJ1-2
TGTGCCAGCAGTTTATCCACAGGGCTCTATGGCTACACCTTC
CASSLSTGLYGYTF
>TRBV11-2|NA|NA|TRBJ2-1
TGTGCCAGCAGCCCCAGGAACCTCAATGAGCAGTTCTTC
CASSPRNLNEQFF
>TRBV7-8|NA|NA|TRBJ2-5
TGTGCCAGCAGCTTCCTGGACGGCCAAGAGACCCAGTACTTC
CASSFLDGQETQYF
>TRBV7-2|TRBD1|NA|TRBJ1-5
TGTGCCAGCAGCTTAAGGGGGCGCAATCAGCCCCAGCATTTT
CASSLRGRNQPQHF
>TRBV18|NA|NA|TRBJ2-7
TGTGCCAGCTCGCACCGGGACCCCTACGAGCAGTACTTC
CASSHRDPYEQYF
>TRBV20-1|NA|NA|TRBJ1-1
TGCAGGCGCTCGGGAGGGACTGACACTGAAGCTTTCTTT
CRRSGGTDTEAFF
>TRBV7-9|NA|NA|TRBJ2-2
TGTGCCAGCAGCTTAGGGTCGGGAGTGTCCGGGGAGCTGTTTTTT
CASSLGSGVSGELFF
>TRBV9|NA|NA|TRBJ2-1
TGTGCCAGCAGCGACGGAGTAGATGAGCAGTTCTTC
CASSDGVDEQFF
>TRBV28|NA|NA|TRBJ2-2
TGTGCCAGCAGTTTATCGGTACGGGGCCTGGGCACCGGGGAGCTGTTTTTT
CASSLSVRGLGTGELFF
>TRBV4-1|NA|NA|TRBJ2-7
TGCGCCAGCAGCCAAGATCTCGAGCAGTACTTC
CASSQDLEQYF
>TRBV12-3/TRBV12-4|TRBD1|NA|TRBJ1-5
TGTGCCAGCAGCCGACAGGGAAATCAGCCCCAGCATTTT
CASSRQGNQPQHF
>TRBV19|TRBD1|NA|TRBJ2-6
TGTGCCAGTAGTTCGGACAGGGGGGGAGCTGGGGCCAACGTCCTGACTTTC
CASSSDRGGAGANVLTF
>TRBV19|TRBD2|NA|TRBJ2-1
TGTGCCAGTAGTACGACTAGCGGGAGGGCCTCCTACAATGAGCAGTTCTTC
CASSTTSGRASYNEQFF
>TRBV28|TRBD2|NA|TRBJ2-1
TGTGCCAGCAGACCCCCGAAGGGGAAGGGACTAGGGGGGCTAAATGAGCAGTTCTTC
CASRPPKGKGLGGLNEQFF
>TRBV6-2/TRBV6-3|NA|NA|TRBJ2-7
TGTGCCAGCAGTCACCCGGCCCAAACAGGAGGAAGAAACGAGCAGTACTTC
CASSHPAQTGGRNEQYF
>TRBV11-2|NA|NA|TRBJ2-1
TGTGCCAGCAGCTTACCGAGCGGAAGCTCCTACAATGAGCAGTTCTTC
CASSLPSGSSYNEQFF
>TRBV7-9|NA|NA|TRBJ2-5
TGTGCCAGCAGCCTCATCGGGGGTCAGGGTCTGGAGACCCAGTACTTC
CASSLIGGQGLETQYF
>TRBV7-8|NA|NA|TRBJ1-5
TGTGCCAGCAGCTTAGCTTACATGGGTCAGCCCCAGCATTTT
CASSLAYMGQPQHF
>TRBV30|NA|NA|TRBJ1-2
TGTGCCTGGAGTGCACTCTCCGATGGCTACACCTTC
CAWSALSDGYTF
>TRBV7-2|NA|NA|TRBJ2-7
TGTGCCAGCAGCTTTTTAACGGGGACCTACGAGCAGTACTTC
CASSFLTGTYEQYF
>TRBV13|TRBD1|NA|TRBJ1-4
TGTGCCAGCAGCTCCGGGACAGGGTTGGCTAATGAAAAACTGTTTTTT
CASSSGTGLANEKLFF
>TRBV30|NA|NA|TRBJ1-2
TGTGCCTGGACGGTGAACTATGGCTACACCTTC
CAWTVNYGYTF
>TRBV27|TRBD2|NA|TRBJ2-1
TGTGCCAGCAGTGGAGGGACTAGCGGCACCTACAATGAGCAGTTCTTC
CASSGGTSGTYNEQFF
>TRBV19|TRBD2|few|TRBJ2-1
TGTGCCAGTTGTGACGGGAGGGGTAATTACAATGAGCAGTTCTTC
CASCDGRGNYNEQFF
>TRBV11-2|TRBD2|NA|TRBJ2-3
TGTGCCAGCAGCGGGGAACTAGCGGGGACGACGTATTTT
CASSGELAGTTYF
>TRBV19|NA|NA|TRBJ2-1
TGTGCCAGTAGGAACAGGGAGTCAGGTTTAGAGCAGTTCTTC
CASRNRESGLEQFF
>TRBV10-3|NA|few|TRBJ2-7
TGTGCCATCAGTGAGTCGAAAGGGTACGAGCAGTACTTC
CAISESKGYEQYF
>TRBV27|NA|few|TRBJ1-2
TGTGCCAGCAGTTTATCCCCAGGAAACTATGGCTACACCTTC
CASSLSPGNYGYTF
>TRBV19|TRBD2|NA|TRBJ2-1
TGTGCCAGTGGGAGACTAGCGGGAAACAATGAGCAGTTCTTC
CASGRLAGNNEQFF
>TRBV10-1|TRBD1|NA|TRBJ2-5
TGCGCCAGCAGCCCCATTCGGGACAGGGAAGAGACCCAGTACTTC
CASSPIRDREETQYF
>TRBV28|NA|NA|TRBJ2-3
TGTGCCAGCAGTTACCGGGAGATCGGCACAGATACGCAGTATTTT
CASSYREIGTDTQYF
>TRBV11-2|TRBD1|NA|TRBJ1-2
TGTGCCAGCAGCCCCGGGACAGGGGGTGCCCTTGGCTACACCTTC
CASSPGTGGALGYTF
>TRBV6-6|NA|NA|TRBJ2-2
TGTGCCAGCAGTCCGGGACCCAACACCGGGGAGCTGTTTTTT
CASSPGPNTGELFF
>TRBV28|NA|NA|TRBJ1-2
TGTGCCAGCAGTTTCGGGCAGGTGAACTATGGCTACACCTTC
CASSFGQVNYGYTF
>TRBV6-5|NA|NA|TRBJ1-4
TGTGCCAGCAGTTACTCGTTTCAGCCCCGACGTAAACTGTTTTTT
CASSYSFQPRRKLFF
>TRBV12-3/TRBV12-4|NA|NA|TRBJ1-4
TGTGCCAGCAGCCTAGGCCCGGGGGCTACTAATGAAAAACTGTTTTTT
CASSLGPGATNEKLFF
>TRBV11-2|TRBD2|NA|TRBJ2-1
TGTGCCAGCAGCTTAGAGGCTAGCGGGAGTGCGAATGAGCAGTTCTTC
CASSLEASGSANEQFF
>TRBV27|TRBD1|NA|TRBJ1-5
TGTGCCAGCAGTTTACTGGGGACAGAGGGCAATCAGCCCCAGCATTTT
CASSLLGTEGNQPQHF
>TRBV27|TRBD2|once|TRBJ2-2
TGTGCCAGCAGCCCCTTCTTAGAGCGGGAGGGCCGGGAGCTGTTTTTT
CASSPFLEREGRELFF
>TRBV20-1|NA|NA|TRBJ2-5
TGCAGTGCTAGAGATCGGGACGGGATGAGCGAGACCCAGTACTTC
CSARDRDGMSETQYF
>TRBV7-9|NA|NA|TRBJ2-7
TGTGCCACCGAAGTCCCAACCTACGAGCAGTACTTC
CATEVPTYEQYF
>TRBV30|NA|few|TRBJ1-1
TGTGCCTGGAGCCCCATGGCGAGGACTGAAGCTTTCTTT
CAWSPMARTEAFF
>TRBV4-3|NA|NA|TRBJ2-7
TGCGCCAGCAGCCCAAACAGGCTAGGCGGCGGTTGGGGGGCCTACGAGCAGTACTTC
CASSPNRLGGGWGAYEQYF
>TRBV7-7|TRBD2|NA|TRBJ2-2
TGTGCCAGCAGCTTCACATCTCGTCAACTAGCGGGAGATCTGGGCACCGGGGAGCTGTTTTTT
CASSFTSRQLAGDLGTGELFF
>TRBV30|TRBD2|NA|TRBJ2-2
TGTGCCTGGAGTGTCTATCCGGCCGGGACTAGCGGTTCCGCGAACACCGGGGAGCTGTTTTTT
CAWSVYPAGTSGSANTGELFF
>TRBV27|NA|NA|TRBJ1-2
TGTGCCAGCAGGGCAGGGTCCCTTTACTATGGCTACACCTTC
CASRAGSLYYGYTF
>TRBV7-6|NA|NA|TRBJ2-1
TGTGCCAGCAGCTTATGGACAGGCGGGGCATCCTACAATGAGCAGTTCTTC
CASSLWTGGASYNEQFF
>TRBV6-1|NA|NA|TRBJ2-7
TGTGCCAGCAGTGAGGAGCTCATCCCGGACGAGCAGTACTTC
CASSEELIPDEQYF
>TRBV4-3|NA|NA|TRBJ1-5
TGCGCCAGCAGCCAAGTACGCAGGGATGGTCAGCCCCAGCATTTT
CASSQVRRDGQPQHF
>TRBV27|NA|NA|TRBJ2-3
TGTGCCAGCAGCGTGGGTGGCGTTGATACGCAGTATTTT
CASSVGGVDTQYF
>TRBV12-5|NA|once|TRBJ1-5
TGTGCTAGTGCCTGGGGTGCAAATCAGCCCCAGCATTTT
CASAWGANQPQHF